The 31 T cell receptor beta chains below were found in one sample sequenced in a study of blood T cell repertoires in COVID-19. The protocol was immunoSEQ multiplex PCR, while the TCRdb copy is restricted to in-frame clones and leaves out a portion. The table records approximately 89,000 clones, nearly 95% of them present only once. The sequencing input was peripheral blood. The receptors stem from a human donor with active COVID-19. The donor label of this sample is uncertain.

The chain has TRBV2 and TRBJ2-7; maybe TRBD1 (6 bases). Per germline, CDR1 SNHLY and CDR2 FYNNEI. CDR3 length: 12 amino acids. V was cut by 6 bases and J by 2 bases, with 8 bases left in between. CDR3 loop: CASRAGAYEQYF. The CDR3 nucleotides read TGTGCCAGCAGGGCAGGGGCCTACGAGCAGTACTTC.

The V gene is TRBV28, the J gene TRBJ2-3, with TRBD1 as a possible D gene (6 bases). The CDR3 spans 16 residues. Between the trimmed V and J ends, which lost 3 bases and 4 bases, there was a span of 17 bases. CDR1 is MDHEN, CDR2 SYDVKM, per germline. Here the CDR3 DNA reads TGTGCCAGCAGTTTCCCCGGGACACTGCGTCCAGATACGCAGTATTTT. It encodes CASSFPGTLRPDTQYF.

The rearrangement joins TRBV3-1 (or the pseudogene TRBV3-2) to TRBJ1-5; 9 bases map to TRBD1. Trimming took 1 base from V and 8 from J; bases not matched to a gene: 6. This CDR3 is 15 amino acids long. Germline loops: CDR1 LGHDT, CDR2 YNNKEL (reference sequence). CDR3 in amino acids: CASSQGTGDGEPQHF. CDR3 in DNA: TGTGCCAGCAGCCAAGGGACAGGGGATGGAGAGCCCCAGCATTTT.

This clone has a single count. The J gene is TRBJ2-5, the V gene TRBV18, with TRBD1 matching 7 bases. The germline gives CDR1 KGHSH, CDR2 LQKENI. Unmatched junction bases numbered 7, after V lost 4 bases and J lost 2 bases. This CDR3 has 15 residues. The CDR3 nucleotides are TGTGCCAGCTCACTAGGGACAGTAGAACAAGAGACCCAGTACTTC. Residues: CASSLGTVEQETQYF.

The chain employs TRBV18 and TRBJ1-3; D perhaps matches TRBD1 (6 bases). V was clipped by 3 bases and J by 4 bases, with 19 bases between them. Germline V lookup: CDR1 KGHSH, CDR2 LQKENI. CDR3 length equals 17 residues. In nucleotides, the CDR3 is TGTGCCAGCTCACCCAGCTCACTGGCAGGGGAAGGAAACACCATATATTTT. It is translated as CASSPSSLAGEGNTIYF.

The V and J genes are TRBV7-9 and TRBJ2-1, with 10 bases fitting TRBD1. With 5 bases clipped from V and 4 bases from J, the junction kept 5 bases outside the gene matches. From germline, CDR1 is SEHNR and CDR2 FQNEAQ (reference sequence). This CDR3 is 15 amino acids long. The chain's CDR3 is CASSPTGGAYNEQFF. The CDR3 coding sequence is TGTGCCAGCAGCCCGACAGGGGGCGCGTACAATGAGCAGTTCTTC.

The rearrangement links TRBV14 to TRBJ1-1, with 11 bases fitting TRBD1. The germline CDR1 and CDR2 sequences are SGHDN and FVKESK. This CDR3 is 14 amino acids long. Trimming cost V 0 bases and J 10 bases; bases outside gene matches: 4. CDR3 protein: CASSQDPGTGGAFF. CDR3 nucleotide sequence: TGTGCCAGCAGCCAAGATCCCGGGACAGGGGGAGCTTTCTTT.

The genes are TRBV5-1 and TRBJ2-1; 7 bases are a match to TRBD2. The length of the CDR3 is 15 residues. The J segment lost 7 bases and the V segment lost 4 bases, leaving 11 bases of the junction unmatched. The germline V gene has CDR1 SGHRS and CDR2 YFSETQ. The CDR3 sequence is CASSIASGVMNEQFF. CDR3 nucleotide sequence: TGCGCCAGCAGCATCGCTAGCGGAGTAATGAATGAGCAGTTCTTC.

This chain uses TRBV7-6 with TRBJ2-1; D is ambiguous. Germline V lookup: CDR1 SGHVS, CDR2 FNYEAQ. The CDR3 length is 12 residues. Between the trimmed V and J ends, which lost 5 bases and 5 bases, there was a span of 7 bases. The chain's CDR3 is CASSLPDNEQFF. The DNA for the CDR3 is TGTGCCAGCAGCCTCCCGGACAATGAGCAGTTCTTC.

The chain combines TRBV6-4 with TRBJ2-2, with D unresolved. The CDR3 contains 14 residues. Trimming cost V 6 bases and J 3 bases, with 11 bases left between them. Germline V gives CDR1 MRHNA, CDR2 SNTAGT. CDR3 in amino acids: CASSPLVHTGELFF. The CDR3 nucleotides are TGTGCCAGCAGCCCCCTAGTTCACACCGGGGAGCTGTTTTTT.

This clone was seen once. J is TRBJ1-4 and V is TRBV5-8, with 8 bases lining up with TRBD1. Per germline, CDR1 SGHTS and CDR2 YDEGEE. The CDR3 consists of 19 residues. The ends lost 0 bases at V and 3 bases at J; junction bases unmatched: 13. CDR3 coding DNA: TGTGCCAGCAGCTTGGGGCCCGGACAGGGATGGGGGTCTAATGAAAAACTGTTTTTT. Its protein product is CASSLGPGQGWGSNEKLFF.

J is TRBJ2-1 and V is TRBV14, with TRBD1 matching over 9 bases. The germline gives CDR1 SGHDN, CDR2 FVKESK. This CDR3 contains 13 residues. Trimming removed 0 bases from V and 14 bases from J; junction bases left unmatched: 5. CDR3 nucleotides: TGTGCCAGCAGCCAAGATCTTGGGACAGGGAAGTTCTTC. Protein: CASSQDLGTGKFF.

V is TRBV27 and J is TRBJ1-1, with a possible D match to TRBD1 (5 bases). The CDR3 spans 15 residues. Germline assignment: CDR1 MNHEY and CDR2 SMNVEV (reference sequence). V was clipped by 4 bases and J by 4 bases, with 16 bases between them. CDR3 bases: TGTGCCAGCAGTTCCTCGGGGGGATGGGGCACTGAAGCTTTCTTT. Translation gives CASSSSGGWGTEAFF.

As DNA, the CDR3 is TGTGCCAGCAGCCTAAAAGGGGTGTCGGCTTTCTTT. As protein: CASSLKGVSAFF. The V gene is TRBV12-3 or TRBV12-4, the J gene TRBJ1-1, with a weak D call TRBD1 (5 bases). Trimming took off 6 bases at V and 11 bases at J, with 16 bases between the two ends. The CDR3 has 12 amino acids.

V gene TRBV5-4 combines with J gene TRBJ1-1; D gene ambiguous. Trimming took 4 bases from V and 0 from J, leaving 7 bases between them. This CDR3 is built from 13 residues. Germline values: CDR1 SGHNT, CDR2 YYREEE (reference sequence). As DNA, the CDR3 is TGTGCCAGCAGCGTTGCGATGAACACTGAAGCTTTCTTT. This sequence encodes CASSVAMNTEAFF.

J is TRBJ2-7 and V is TRBV6-6; D gene ambiguous. Deletions cut 6 bases from V and 2 bases from J, with 11 bases between. This CDR3 has 13 residues. The germline V gene has CDR1 MNHNY and CDR2 SVGAGI (reference sequence). In nucleotides, the CDR3 is TGTGCCAGCAGCCCCGTCCAGACCTACGAGCAGTACTTC. Its protein is CASSPVQTYEQYF.

The gene calls are TRBV3-1 (or the pseudogene TRBV3-2) and TRBJ2-5; D unresolved. This CDR3 region has 14 residues. Trimming cost V 4 bases and J 3 bases, with 12 bases left between them. Germline V lookup: CDR1 LGHDT, CDR2 YNNKEL (reference sequence). This CDR3 reads CASSPPAIEETQYF. DNA of the CDR3: TGTGCCAGCAGCCCCCCCGCCATAGAAGAGACCCAGTACTTC.

The gene calls are TRBV5-1 and TRBJ2-7, with D perhaps matching TRBD1 (6 bases). The CDR3 spans 16 residues. Germline V gene data show CDR1 as SGHRS and CDR2 as YFSETQ. Trimming removed 0 bases from V and 2 bases from J, with 15 bases in between. The CDR3 coding sequence is TGCGCCAGCAGCTTGGCAGGGGCGGACTCTACCTACGAGCAGTACTTC. This sequence encodes CASSLAGADSTYEQYF.

The chain combines TRBV29-1 with TRBJ2-7; 7 nucleotides align to TRBD1. V dropped 7 bases and J dropped 5; count of bases not matched to a gene: 8. The CDR3 is made up of 12 amino acids. Germline CDR1 is SQVTM and CDR2 is ANQGSEA. CDR3: CSAAEGAHEQYF. CDR3 DNA sequence: TGCAGCGCAGCCGAGGGGGCCCACGAGCAGTACTTC.

This sequence joins TRBV12-5 and TRBJ2-1; no clear D. V was shortened by 7 bases and J by 5 bases, with 15 bases between the two germline ends. Germline CDR1 LGHNT, CDR2 FRNRAP. This CDR3 comprises 14 residues. This chain's CDR3 is CASALPGRDNEQFF. Here the CDR3 DNA reads TGTGCTAGTGCCCTACCGGGTCGTGACAATGAGCAGTTCTTC.

The chain employs TRBV2 and TRBJ2-7, with D perhaps matching TRBD2 (5 bases). Germline values: CDR1 SNHLY, CDR2 FYNNEI. The ends were cut back, 6 bases at V and 5 bases at J, with 20 bases in the middle. The CDR3 runs to 15 residues. The chain's CDR3 is CASSPGWVTGNEQYF. The CDR3, as DNA: TGTGCCAGCAGCCCCGGGTGGGTCACGGGGAACGAGCAGTACTTC.

V is TRBV7-2 and J is TRBJ1-2, with a tentative D call TRBD1 (5 bases). Germline assignment: CDR1 SGHTA and CDR2 FQGNSA. The CDR3 has 14 amino acids. V shed 4 bases and J shed 8 bases, with 17 bases lying between them. The chain's CDR3 is CASSSVTDLWGYTF. The CDR3 nucleotides read TGTGCCAGCAGCTCTGTGACAGACCTTTGGGGCTACACCTTC.

The chain combines TRBV19 with TRBJ1-1; D unclear. In germline, CDR1 is LNHDA, CDR2 SQIVND (reference sequence). V was trimmed by 3 bases and J by 0 bases, leaving 8 bases between them. The CDR3 covers 14 residues. CDR3 protein: CASSINSLNTEAFF. CDR3 DNA sequence: TGTGCCAGTAGTATTAACAGTTTGAACACTGAAGCTTTCTTT.

The V call is TRBV28, the J call TRBJ2-7, with a possible D match to TRBD1 (6 bases). Trimming removed 6 bases from V and 7 bases from J, with 13 bases in between. CDR3 size: 12 residues. The germline CDR1 and CDR2 sequences are MDHEN and SYDVKM. Here the CDR3 reads CASSTQGREQYF. As DNA, the CDR3 is TGTGCCAGCAGCACTCAGGGGCGGGAGCAGTACTTC.

The V gene is TRBV14, the J gene TRBJ2-3; 9 positions agree with TRBD2. The J segment lost 5 bases and the V segment lost 0 bases, leaving 9 bases of the junction unmatched. This CDR3 is built from 17 residues. Germline CDR1 reads SGHDN; CDR2 reads FVKESK. CDR3 loop: CASSQDISSGRRDTQYF. The CDR3 DNA sequence: TGTGCCAGCAGCCAAGATATTTCGAGCGGGAGGAGAGATACGCAGTATTTT. The full variable domain, rest sourced from reference TRBV14 and TRBJ2-3, is EAGVTQFPSHSVIEKGQTVTLRCDPISGHDNLYWYRRVMGKEIKFLLHFVKESKQDESGMPNNRFLAERTGGTYSTLKVQPAELEDSGVYFCASSQDISSGRRDTQYFGPGTRLTVL.

The CDR3 region has the DNA TGCGCCAGCAGCCCGGGGGAGAATCAGCCCCAGCATTTT. Translated: CASSPGENQPQHF. This rearrangement joins TRBV5-1 to TRBJ1-5; tentative D call: TRBD1 (5 bases). Per the germline V gene, CDR1 is SGHRS and CDR2 is YFSETQ. The CDR3 totals 13 residues. Between the trimmed V and J ends, which lost 4 bases and 4 bases, there was a span of 9 bases.

The chain has TRBV10-3 and TRBJ2-3, with 10 bases identical to TRBD2. The germline V gene encodes CDR1 ENHRY and CDR2 SYGVKD. Losses at the gene ends were 4 bases for V and 5 bases for J; bases not matched to a gene: 0. The CDR3 covers 13 residues. Here the CDR3 DNA reads TGTGCCATCAGTGGGACTAGCGGAGATACGCAGTATTTT. It codes for CAISGTSGDTQYF.

This clone has a single count. One junction end disagrees with the germline gene, perhaps due to a read error. The rearrangement links TRBV2 to TRBJ2-6; 8 nucleotides align to TRBD1. The CDR3 length is 17 residues. In germline, CDR1 is SNHLY, CDR2 FYNNEI. The CDR3 region has the DNA TGTGCCGGCAGGGAGGACAGGGTCAGCTCTGGGGCCAACGTCCTGACTTTC. This codes for CAGREDRVSSGANVLTF.

The chain carries TRBV3-1 (or the pseudogene TRBV3-2) and TRBJ1-5; a possible D gene is TRBD1 (5 bases). From germline, CDR1 is LGHDT and CDR2 YNNKEL (reference sequence). The CDR3 is 15 residues long. V was pared by 1 base and J by 3 bases, with 10 bases between. The CDR3 reads CASSQGGVFNQPQHF. The CDR3 DNA is TGTGCCAGCAGCCAAGGGGGGGTATTCAATCAGCCCCAGCATTTT.

The chain carries TRBV28 and TRBJ1-2, with D tentatively TRBD1 (6 bases). With 4 bases removed from V and 0 bases from J, the gap between germline ends came to 12 bases. The CDR3 runs to 15 residues. Germline-derived CDR1 and CDR2 are MDHEN and SYDVKM. For the CDR3, the DNA is TGTGCCAGCAGTTCCGGACAGAATACTAACTATGGCTACACCTTC. It yields the protein CASSSGQNTNYGYTF.

The count of this clone is one. This rearrangement joins TRBV5-1 to TRBJ1-4, with D unclear. The CDR3 runs 16 residues. CDR1 and CDR2 from the germline V gene are SGHRS and YFSETQ. Trimming took off 5 bases at V and 0 bases at J, with 14 bases between the two ends. CDR3 DNA sequence: TGCGCCAGCAGTTCCCGGCGGGGTGCAACTAATGAAAAACTGTTTTTT. Protein product: CASSSRRGATNEKLFF.